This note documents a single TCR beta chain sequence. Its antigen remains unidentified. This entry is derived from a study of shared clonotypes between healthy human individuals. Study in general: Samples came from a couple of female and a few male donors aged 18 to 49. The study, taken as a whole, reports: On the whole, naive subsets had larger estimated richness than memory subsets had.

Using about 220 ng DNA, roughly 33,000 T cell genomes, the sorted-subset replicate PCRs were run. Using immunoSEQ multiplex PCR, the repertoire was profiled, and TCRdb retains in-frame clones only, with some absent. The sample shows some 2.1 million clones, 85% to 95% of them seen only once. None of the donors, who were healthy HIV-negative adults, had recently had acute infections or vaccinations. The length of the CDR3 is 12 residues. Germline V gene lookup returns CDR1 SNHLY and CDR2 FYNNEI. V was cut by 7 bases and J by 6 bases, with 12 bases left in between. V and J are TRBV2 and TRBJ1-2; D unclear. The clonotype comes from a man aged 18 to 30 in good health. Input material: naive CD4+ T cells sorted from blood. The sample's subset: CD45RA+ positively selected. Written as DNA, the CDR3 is TGTGCCAGCACGCCCGGTTTCGATGGCTACACCTTC. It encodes CASTPGFDGYTF. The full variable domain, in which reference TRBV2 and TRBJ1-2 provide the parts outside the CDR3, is EPEVTQTPSHQVTQMGQEVILRCVPISNHLYFYWYRQILGQKVEFLVSFYNNEISEKSEIFDDQFSVERPDGSNFTLKIRSTKLEDSAMYFCASTPGFDGYTFGSGTRLTVV.